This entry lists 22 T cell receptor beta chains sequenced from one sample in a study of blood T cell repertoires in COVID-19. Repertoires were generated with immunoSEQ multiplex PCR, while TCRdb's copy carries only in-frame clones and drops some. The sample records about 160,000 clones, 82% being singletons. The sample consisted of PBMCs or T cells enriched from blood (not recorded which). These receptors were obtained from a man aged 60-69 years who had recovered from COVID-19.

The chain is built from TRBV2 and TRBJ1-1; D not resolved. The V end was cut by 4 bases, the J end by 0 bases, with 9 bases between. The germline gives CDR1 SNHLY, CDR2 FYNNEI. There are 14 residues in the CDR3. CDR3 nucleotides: TGTGCCAGCAGTGTAATCCAGATGAACACTGAAGCTTTCTTT. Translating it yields CASSVIQMNTEAFF.

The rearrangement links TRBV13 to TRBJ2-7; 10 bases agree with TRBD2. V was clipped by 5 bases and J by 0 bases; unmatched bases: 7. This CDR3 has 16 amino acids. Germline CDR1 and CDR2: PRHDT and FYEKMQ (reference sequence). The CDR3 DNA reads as TGTGCCAGCAGCCGAGGACTAGCGGTGCTCTCCTACGAGCAGTACTTC. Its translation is CASSRGLAVLSYEQYF.

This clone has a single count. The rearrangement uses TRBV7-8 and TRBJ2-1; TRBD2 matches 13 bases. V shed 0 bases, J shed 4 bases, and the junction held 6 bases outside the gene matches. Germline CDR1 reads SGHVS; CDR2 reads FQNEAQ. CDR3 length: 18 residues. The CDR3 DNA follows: TGTGCCAGCAGCTTAGCGGGGACTAGCGGGATTTCATACAATGAGCAGTTCTTC. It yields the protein CASSLAGTSGISYNEQFF.

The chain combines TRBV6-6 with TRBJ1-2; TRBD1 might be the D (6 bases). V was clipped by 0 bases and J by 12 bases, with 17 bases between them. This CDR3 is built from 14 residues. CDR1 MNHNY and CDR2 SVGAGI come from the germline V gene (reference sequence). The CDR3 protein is CASSYSEQGSLDTF. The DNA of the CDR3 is TGTGCCAGCAGTTACTCGGAGCAGGGGTCGTTGGACACCTTC.

In DNA form, the CDR3 reads TGTGCCAGCAGCTTATTCGGGACAGGGACTCGTCTTGCGAACACCGGGGAGCTGTTTTTT. Protein sequence: CASSLFGTGTRLANTGELFF. The chain is built from TRBV7-3 and TRBJ2-2; 9 bases match TRBD1. V shed 2 bases and J 0 bases; nucleotides not matched to a gene: 13. This CDR3 has 20 amino acids. Germline-derived CDR1 and CDR2 are SGHTA and FQGTGA.

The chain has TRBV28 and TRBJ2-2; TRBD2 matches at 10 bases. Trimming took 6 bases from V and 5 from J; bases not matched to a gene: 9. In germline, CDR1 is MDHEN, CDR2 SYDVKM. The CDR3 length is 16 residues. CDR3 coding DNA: TGTGCCAGCAGCCCAACTAGCGGGGCGATTACCGGGGAGCTGTTTTTT. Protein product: CASSPTSGAITGELFF. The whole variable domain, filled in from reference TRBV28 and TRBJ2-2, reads DVKVTQSSRYLVKRTGEKVFLECVQDMDHENMFWYRQDPGLGLRLIYFSYDVKMKEKGDIPEGYSVSREKKERFSLILESASTNQTSMYLCASSPTSGAITGELFFGEGSRLTVL.

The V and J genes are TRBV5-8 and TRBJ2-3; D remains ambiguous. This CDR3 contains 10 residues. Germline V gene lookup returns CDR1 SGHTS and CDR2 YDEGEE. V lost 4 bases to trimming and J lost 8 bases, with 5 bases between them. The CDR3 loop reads CASSQVTQYF. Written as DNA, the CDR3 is TGTGCCAGCAGCCAGGTTACGCAGTATTTT.

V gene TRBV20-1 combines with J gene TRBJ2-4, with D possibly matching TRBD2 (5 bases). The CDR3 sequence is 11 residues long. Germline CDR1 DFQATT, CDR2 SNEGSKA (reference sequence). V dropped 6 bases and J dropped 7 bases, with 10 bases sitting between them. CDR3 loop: CSARLSNIQYF. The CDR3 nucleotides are TGCAGTGCGAGACTATCCAACATTCAGTACTTC.

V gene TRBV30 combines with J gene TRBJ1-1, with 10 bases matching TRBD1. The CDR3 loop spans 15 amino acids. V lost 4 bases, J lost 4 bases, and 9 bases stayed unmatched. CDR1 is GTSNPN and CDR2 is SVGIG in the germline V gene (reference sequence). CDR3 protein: CAWTAGQGIGTEAFF. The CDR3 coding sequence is TGTGCCTGGACAGCGGGACAGGGGATCGGCACTGAAGCTTTCTTT. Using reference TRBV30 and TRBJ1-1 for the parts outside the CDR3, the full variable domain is SQTIHQWPATLVQPVGSPLSLECTVEGTSNPNLYWYRQAAGRGLQLLFYSVGIGQISSEVPQNLSASRPQDRQFILSSKKLLLSDSGFYLCAWTAGQGIGTEAFFGQGTRLTVV.

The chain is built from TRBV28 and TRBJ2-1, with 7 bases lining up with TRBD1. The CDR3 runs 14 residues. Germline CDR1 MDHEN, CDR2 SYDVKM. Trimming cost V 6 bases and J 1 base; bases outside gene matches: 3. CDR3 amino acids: CASRTTGSYNEQFF. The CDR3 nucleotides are TGTGCCAGCAGGACGACAGGGTCCTACAATGAGCAGTTCTTC.

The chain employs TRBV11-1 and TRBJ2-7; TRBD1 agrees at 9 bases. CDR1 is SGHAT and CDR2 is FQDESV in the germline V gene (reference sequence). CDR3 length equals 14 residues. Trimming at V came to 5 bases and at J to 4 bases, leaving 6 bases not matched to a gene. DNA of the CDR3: TGTGCCAGCAGCCTGGGACAGGGCGTTTACGAGCAGTACTTC. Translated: CASSLGQGVYEQYF.

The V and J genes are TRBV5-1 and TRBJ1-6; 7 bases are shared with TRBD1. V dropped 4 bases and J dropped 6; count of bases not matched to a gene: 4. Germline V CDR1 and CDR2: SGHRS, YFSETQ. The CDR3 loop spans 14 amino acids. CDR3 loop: CASSLGTANSPLHF. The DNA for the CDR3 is TGCGCCAGCAGCCTCGGGACAGCTAATTCACCCCTCCACTTT.

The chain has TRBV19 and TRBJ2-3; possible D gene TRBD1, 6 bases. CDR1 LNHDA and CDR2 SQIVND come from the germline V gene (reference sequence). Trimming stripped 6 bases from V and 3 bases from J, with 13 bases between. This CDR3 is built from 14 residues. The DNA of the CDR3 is TGTGCCAGTAGCCCCGGGACACGGACAGATACGCAGTATTTT. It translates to CASSPGTRTDTQYF.

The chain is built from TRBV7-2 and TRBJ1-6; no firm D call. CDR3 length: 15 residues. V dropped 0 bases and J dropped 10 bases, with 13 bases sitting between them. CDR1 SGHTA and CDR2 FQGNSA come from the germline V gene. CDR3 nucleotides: TGTGCCAGCAGCTTAGCGGCAGGAAGAAAATCACCCCTCCACTTT. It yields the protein CASSLAAGRKSPLHF.

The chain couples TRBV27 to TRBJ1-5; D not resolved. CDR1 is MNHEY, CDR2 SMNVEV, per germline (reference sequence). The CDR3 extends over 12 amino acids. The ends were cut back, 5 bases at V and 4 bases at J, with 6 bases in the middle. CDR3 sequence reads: CASSNRNQPQHF. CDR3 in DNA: TGTGCCAGCAGTAATCGTAATCAGCCCCAGCATTTT.

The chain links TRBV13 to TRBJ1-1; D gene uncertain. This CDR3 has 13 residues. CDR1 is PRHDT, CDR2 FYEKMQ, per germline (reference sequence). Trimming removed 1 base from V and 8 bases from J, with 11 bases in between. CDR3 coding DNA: TGTGCCAGCAGCTTAGAAGGGAGGATAGAAGCTTTCTTT. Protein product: CASSLEGRIEAFF.

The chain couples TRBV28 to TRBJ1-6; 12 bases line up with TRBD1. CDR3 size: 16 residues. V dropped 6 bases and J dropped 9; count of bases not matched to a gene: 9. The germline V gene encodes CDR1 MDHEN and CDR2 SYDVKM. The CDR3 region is CASSFSGGQGASPLHF. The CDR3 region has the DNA TGTGCCAGCAGCTTTTCTGGGGGACAGGGGGCTTCACCCCTCCACTTT.

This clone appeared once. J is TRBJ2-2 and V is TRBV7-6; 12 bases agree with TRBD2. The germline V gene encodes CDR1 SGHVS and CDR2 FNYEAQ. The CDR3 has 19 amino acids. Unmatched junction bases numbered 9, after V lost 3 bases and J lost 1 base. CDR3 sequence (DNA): TGTGCCAGCAGCTTTGGTTGGCTAGCGGGAGGGAAGAACACCGGGGAGCTGTTTTTT. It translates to CASSFGWLAGGKNTGELFF. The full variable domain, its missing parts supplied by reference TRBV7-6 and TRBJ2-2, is GAGVSQSPRYKVTKRGQDVALRCDPISGHVSLYWYRQALGQGPEFLTYFNYEAQQDKSGLPNDRFSAERPEGSISTLTIQRTEQRDSAMYRCASSFGWLAGGKNTGELFFGEGSRLTVL.

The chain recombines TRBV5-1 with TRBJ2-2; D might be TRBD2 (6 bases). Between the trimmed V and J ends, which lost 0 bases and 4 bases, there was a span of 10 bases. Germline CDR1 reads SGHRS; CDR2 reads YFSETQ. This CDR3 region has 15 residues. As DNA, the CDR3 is TGCGCCAGCAGCTTGGGCCGGGGGAGCACCGGGGAGCTGTTTTTT. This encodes CASSLGRGSTGELFF.

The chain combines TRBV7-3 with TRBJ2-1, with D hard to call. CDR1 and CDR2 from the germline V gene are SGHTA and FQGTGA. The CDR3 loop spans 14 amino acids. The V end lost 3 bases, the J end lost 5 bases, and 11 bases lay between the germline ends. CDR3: CASSFTTLDNEQFF. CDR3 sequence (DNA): TGTGCCAGCAGCTTCACGACTCTAGACAATGAGCAGTTCTTC.

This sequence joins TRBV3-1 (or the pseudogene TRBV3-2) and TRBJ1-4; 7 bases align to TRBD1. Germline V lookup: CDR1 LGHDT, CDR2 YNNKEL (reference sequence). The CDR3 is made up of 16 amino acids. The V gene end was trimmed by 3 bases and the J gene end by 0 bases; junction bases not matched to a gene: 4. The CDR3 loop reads CASSQAGGSTNEKLFF. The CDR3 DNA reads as TGTGCCAGCAGCCAGGCAGGGGGGTCAACTAATGAAAAACTGTTTTTT.

The CDR3 region is CASSQVTGWPQHF. As DNA, the CDR3 is TGTGCCAGCAGCCAAGTGACAGGTTGGCCCCAGCATTTT. This chain joins TRBV4-2 and TRBJ1-5; the D gene is possibly TRBD1 (6 bases). V lost 1 base and J lost 9, with 10 bases in between. Germline CDR1 LGHNA, CDR2 YNFKEQ. This CDR3 is 13 amino acids long.